This T cell receptor beta chain was profiled in a study of T cells in Graves' hyperthyroidism and ophthalmopathy. CDR3 length: 15 amino acids. Germline CDR1 is SGHDT and CDR2 is YYEEEE. V was pared by 3 bases and J by 2 bases, with 7 bases of the junction left unmatched. Amplified TCR beta CDR3 regions came from RNA transcripts. HTBI primers were used for first-round RT-PCR of the TCR CDR3. Each CDR3 protein is one row after TCRdb ran MiXCR on the multiplex PCR reads. This sample has 250,000 to 300,000 distinct CDR3 sequences, with roughly 19% found just once. Uncontrolled infection, other autoimmune disease, pregnancy and lactation each barred patients from inclusion. Diagnosis rested on symptoms, serum thyroxine and TRAb, thyroid ultrasound, and orbital computed tomography.

The receptor was derived from a man aged 50 to 59 with Graves' ophthalmopathy. Sequencing input: blood. The genes are TRBV5-6 and TRBJ2-5, with 7 bases lining up with TRBD2. The CDR3 region is CASSYGLGQQETQYF. CDR3 nucleotides: TGTGCCAGCAGCTACGGACTAGGTCAACAAGAGACCCAGTACTTC.